Described below is a single T cell receptor beta chain sequence and its context. CDR1 and CDR2 from the germline V gene are DFQATT and SNEGSKA (reference sequence). V lost 4 bases and J lost 6, with 8 bases in between. CDR3 size: 11 residues. The data belong to a study of blood T cell repertoires in COVID-19. Turning to the study itself: Researchers got acute and convalescent COVID-19 samples from the United States, Italy and Spain. PBMCs, B-cell-depleted T cells, or T cells provided the cDNA or gDNA that made up the material.

Authors' processing steps: Reference gene primer amplification gave estimated nucleated cell counts. The table came from immunoSEQ multiplex PCR; TCRdb's copy has only in-frame clones and leaves some out. V and J calls and clone size are those listed in that table; D and trimming were worked out from the DNA. This sample has about 260,000 clones, with about 89% found just once. The sample comprised peripheral blood. The sequence came from a woman aged 45-60 years with acute or convalescent COVID-19. The chain uses TRBV20-1 and TRBJ2-3, with D unresolved. The CDR3 DNA is TGCAGTGCTAAGCGTTCCGATACGCAGTATTTT. Amino acids: CSAKRSDTQYF.